This TCR beta chain came from a study of blood T cell repertoires in COVID-19. The data were produced by immunoSEQ multiplex PCR, yet TCRdb's version contains in-frame clones alone and is incomplete. The sample consists of around 82,000 clones, around nine tenths of them appearing once. The CDR3 has 15 amino acids. From germline, CDR1 is SEHNR and CDR2 FQNEAQ (reference sequence). V shed 2 bases and J 4 bases; nucleotides not matched to a gene: 3. This chain joins TRBV7-9 and TRBJ2-3, with 10 positions matching TRBD2. Source material: peripheral blood. The receptor's source is a man of 80 years or more with COVID-19, enrolled during active disease. The CDR3: CASSLSSGGADTQYF. The CDR3, as DNA: TGTGCCAGCAGCTTATCAAGCGGGGGGGCAGATACGCAGTATTTT.